This T cell receptor beta chain was retrieved from a study of T cells after somatic rescue of genetic block. Germline V lookup: CDR1 SGHVS, CDR2 FNYEAQ. The CDR3 is 17 amino acids. V was pared by 5 bases and J by 3 bases, with 14 bases of the junction left unmatched. TCRdb's copy holds only in-frame clones and misses some; the assay was immunoSEQ multiplex PCR. The table lists fewer than 15,000 clones, under 75% of them singletons. The V call is TRBV7-6, the J call TRBJ1-1; TRBD1 matches 8 bases. The specimen sequenced was peripheral blood mononuclear cells (PBMCs). This sequence was found in a boy between 10 and 17 years old. The CDR3 nucleotides read TGTGCCAGCAGCCCCTTCTACGCAGGGGGCAGGGACACTGAAGCTTTCTTT. Amino acids: CASSPFYAGGRDTEAFF.